A selection of T cell receptor beta chains follows, all from one sample in a study of cytomegalovirus exposure and HLA in healthy donors. Clones were read by immunoSEQ multiplex PCR, and TCRdb kept only the in-frame ones, dropping some. The profile shows about 110,000 clones, approximately 82% of them singletons. Sequences were obtained from PBMCs. The receptors stem from a man aged 40-50 years in good health and CMV-seronegative. Both conserved end residues are part of each CDR3. D genes are given only for firm matches. Size tells how often a clone was seen (once, few, many) or the class of an expanded clone, and some rows leave it out.

d_call: .
j_call: TRBJ2-1
clone_size: few
v_call: TRBV13
cdr3_aa: CASSLVLGREQFF
cdr3_nt: TGTGCCAGCAGCTTAGTGCTAGGGAGGGAGCAGTTCTTC

d_call: TRBD1
j_call: TRBJ2-7
clone_size: .
v_call: TRBV10-2
cdr3_aa: CASSEAGTGLYEQYF
cdr3_nt: TGCGCCAGCAGTGAAGCCGGGACAGGTCTTTACGAGCAGTACTTC

d_call: TRBD2
j_call: TRBJ2-3
clone_size: .
v_call: TRBV4-1
cdr3_aa: CASSQRAGGATDTQYF
cdr3_nt: TGCGCCAGCAGCCAACGGGCGGGGGGGGCCACAGATACGCAGTATTTT

d_call: TRBD2
j_call: TRBJ2-3
clone_size: .
v_call: TRBV10-2
cdr3_aa: CASRPGTSGGADTQYF
cdr3_nt: TGCGCCAGCAGGCCTGGGACTAGCGGGGGCGCAGATACGCAGTATTTT

d_call: .
j_call: TRBJ1-5
clone_size: .
v_call: TRBV11-2
cdr3_aa: CASSLVDIGLSNQPQHF
cdr3_nt: TGTGCCAGCAGCTTAGTGGATATCGGGTTGAGCAATCAGCCCCAGCATTTT

d_call: .
j_call: TRBJ1-1
clone_size: .
v_call: TRBV2
cdr3_aa: CASSEPGTEAFF
cdr3_nt: TGTGCCAGCAGTGAACCAGGGACTGAAGCTTTCTTT

d_call: TRBD1
j_call: TRBJ1-4
clone_size: few
v_call: TRBV29-1
cdr3_aa: CSVRDRATTNEKLFF
cdr3_nt: TGCAGCGTACGGGACAGGGCCACAACTAATGAAAAACTGTTTTTT

d_call: TRBD2
j_call: TRBJ2-5
clone_size: .
v_call: TRBV9
cdr3_aa: CASTPGGGAETQYF
cdr3_nt: TGTGCCAGCACCCCCGGCGGGGGGGCCGAGACCCAGTACTTC

d_call: .
j_call: TRBJ2-2
clone_size: .
v_call: TRBV5-6
cdr3_aa: CASSLYSRAGENTGELFF
cdr3_nt: TGTGCCAGCAGCTTATATTCTAGGGCAGGGGAGAACACCGGGGAGCTGTTTTTT

d_call: TRBD1
j_call: TRBJ1-4
clone_size: .
v_call: TRBV29-1
cdr3_aa: CSVAIGGGSEKLFF
cdr3_nt: TGCAGCGTTGCAATAGGGGGCGGATCGGAAAAACTGTTTTTT

d_call: TRBD1
j_call: TRBJ2-2
clone_size: .
v_call: TRBV5-8
cdr3_aa: CASSLLGQDQYTGELFF
cdr3_nt: TGTGCCAGCAGCCTACTAGGACAGGATCAGTACACCGGGGAGCTGTTTTTT

d_call: .
j_call: TRBJ1-4
clone_size: .
v_call: TRBV5-1
cdr3_aa: CASRTGGANEKLFF
cdr3_nt: TGCGCCAGCAGGACGGGGGGAGCTAATGAAAAACTGTTTTTT

d_call: .
j_call: TRBJ1-1
clone_size: .
v_call: TRBV2
cdr3_aa: CASSVGGFGAFF
cdr3_nt: TGTGCCAGCAGTGTAGGCGGTTTCGGAGCTTTCTTT

d_call: .
j_call: TRBJ1-2
clone_size: .
v_call: TRBV5-1
cdr3_aa: CASSLGEGVYGYTF
cdr3_nt: TGCGCCAGCAGCTTGGGGGAAGGGGTTTATGGCTACACCTTC

d_call: TRBD1
j_call: TRBJ2-3
clone_size: .
v_call: TRBV7-9
cdr3_aa: CASSRTGQTDTQYF
cdr3_nt: TGTGCCAGCAGCAGGACAGGGCAGACAGATACGCAGTATTTT

d_call: .
j_call: TRBJ2-7
clone_size: few
v_call: TRBV4-1
cdr3_aa: CASSQGYGSYEQYF
cdr3_nt: TGCGCCAGCAGCCAAGGGTACGGTTCCTACGAGCAGTACTTC

d_call: TRBD1
j_call: TRBJ1-2
clone_size: once
v_call: TRBV19
cdr3_aa: CASSTSPGQFYGYTF
cdr3_nt: TGTGCCAGTAGTACTTCTCCGGGACAGTTCTATGGCTACACCTTC

d_call: TRBD1
j_call: TRBJ1-2
clone_size: .
v_call: TRBV6-5
cdr3_aa: CASSPGGSVNYGYTF
cdr3_nt: TGTGCCAGCAGTCCAGGGGGCTCGGTAAACTATGGCTACACCTTC

d_call: .
j_call: TRBJ1-3
clone_size: .
v_call: TRBV29-1
cdr3_aa: CSVVSAGATHSGNTIYF
cdr3_nt: TGCAGCGTTGTTTCTGCGGGGGCCACTCACTCTGGAAACACCATATATTTT

d_call: .
j_call: TRBJ2-4
clone_size: .
v_call: TRBV4-2
cdr3_aa: CASSQGGAKNIQYF
cdr3_nt: TGTGCCAGCAGCCAAGGGGGCGCCAAAAACATTCAGTACTTC

d_call: .
j_call: TRBJ1-1
clone_size: .
v_call: TRBV7-9
cdr3_aa: CASSRVGADAEAFF
cdr3_nt: TGTGCCAGCAGCCGAGTGGGGGCGGATGCTGAAGCTTTCTTT

d_call: TRBD1
j_call: TRBJ1-5
clone_size: .
v_call: TRBV6-1
cdr3_aa: CASSPGQGFRPQHF
cdr3_nt: TGTGCCAGCAGTCCCGGACAGGGATTCAGACCCCAGCATTTT

d_call: .
j_call: TRBJ2-5
clone_size: .
v_call: TRBV7-9
cdr3_aa: CASSRKTGNQETQYF
cdr3_nt: TGTGCCAGCAGCAGAAAAACGGGAAACCAAGAGACCCAGTACTTC

d_call: TRBD2
j_call: TRBJ2-7
clone_size: .
v_call: TRBV2
cdr3_aa: CASSGVSGGSYYYEQYF
cdr3_nt: TGTGCCAGCAGTGGGGTTAGCGGGGGGTCTTACTACTACGAGCAGTACTTC

d_call: .
j_call: TRBJ2-5
clone_size: few
v_call: TRBV9
cdr3_aa: CASSVNDRETQYF
cdr3_nt: TGTGCCAGCAGCGTAAATGATCGGGAGACCCAGTACTTC

d_call: TRBD1
j_call: TRBJ1-2
clone_size: .
v_call: TRBV5-1
cdr3_aa: CASSLEAGGNYGYTF
cdr3_nt: TGCGCCAGCAGCTTGGAAGCAGGGGGCAACTATGGCTACACCTTC

d_call: .
j_call: TRBJ2-5
clone_size: few
v_call: TRBV10-3
cdr3_aa: CAISELQGGETQYF
cdr3_nt: TGTGCCATCAGTGAGTTACAGGGTGGAGAGACCCAGTACTTC

d_call: .
j_call: TRBJ2-3
clone_size: .
v_call: TRBV27
cdr3_aa: CASGGAGPIGTDTQYF
cdr3_nt: TGTGCCAGTGGGGGGGCGGGCCCCATTGGCACAGATACGCAGTATTTT

d_call: TRBD1
j_call: TRBJ1-5
clone_size: .
v_call: TRBV19
cdr3_aa: CASSIGDRFNQPQHF
cdr3_nt: TGTGCCAGTAGTATAGGGGACAGGTTCAATCAGCCCCAGCATTTT

d_call: TRBD1
j_call: TRBJ2-7
clone_size: .
v_call: TRBV7-6
cdr3_aa: CASSPRTGPSYEQYF
cdr3_nt: TGTGCCAGCAGCCCCAGGACAGGGCCCTCCTACGAGCAGTACTTC

d_call: .
j_call: TRBJ1-1
clone_size: once
v_call: TRBV7-9
cdr3_aa: CASSFGGRNTEAFF
cdr3_nt: TGTGCCAGCAGCTTTGGCGGAAGAAACACTGAAGCTTTCTTT

d_call: TRBD1
j_call: TRBJ1-1
clone_size: medium-sized
v_call: TRBV6-4
cdr3_aa: CASSEGSGQGNTEAFF
cdr3_nt: TGTGCCAGCAGTGAGGGGTCGGGACAGGGGAACACTGAAGCTTTCTTT

d_call: TRBD1
j_call: TRBJ1-6
clone_size: .
v_call: TRBV7-9
cdr3_aa: CASSSGTGGNSPLHF
cdr3_nt: TGTGCCAGCAGCTCGGGGACAGGGGGAAACTCACCCCTCCACTTT

d_call: .
j_call: TRBJ1-5
clone_size: .
v_call: TRBV10-1
cdr3_aa: CASSEVSSPEPQHF
cdr3_nt: TGCGCCAGCAGTGAGGTGAGCTCTCCTGAGCCCCAGCATTTT

d_call: TRBD1
j_call: TRBJ2-7
clone_size: .
v_call: TRBV10-3
cdr3_aa: CATKGQERYEQYF
cdr3_nt: TGTGCCACAAAAGGACAGGAGAGGTACGAGCAGTACTTC

d_call: .
j_call: TRBJ2-7
clone_size: .
v_call: TRBV9
cdr3_aa: CASSDPRSSYEQYF
cdr3_nt: TGTGCCAGCAGCGACCCAAGGAGCTCCTACGAGCAGTACTTC

d_call: TRBD2
j_call: TRBJ2-1
clone_size: .
v_call: TRBV7-8
cdr3_aa: CASSFWPAGGHEQFF
cdr3_nt: TGTGCCAGCAGCTTTTGGCCAGCGGGGGGGCATGAGCAGTTCTTC

d_call: .
j_call: TRBJ1-6
clone_size: .
v_call: TRBV12-5
cdr3_aa: CASGASLGVRSDSPLHF
cdr3_nt: TGTGCTAGTGGTGCCTCTTTAGGAGTTCGAAGTGATTCACCCCTCCACTTT

d_call: TRBD1
j_call: TRBJ1-1
clone_size: few
v_call: TRBV2
cdr3_aa: CASSRQGNTEAFF
cdr3_nt: TGTGCCAGCAGCCGACAGGGGAACACTGAAGCTTTCTTT

d_call: TRBD2
j_call: TRBJ2-5
clone_size: .
v_call: TRBV7-8
cdr3_aa: CASSRVSRGGFETQYF
cdr3_nt: TGTGCCAGCAGCCGTGTCTCGCGGGGGGGCTTTGAGACCCAGTACTTC

d_call: .
j_call: TRBJ1-1
clone_size: once
v_call: TRBV9
cdr3_aa: CASSANSRNTEAFF
cdr3_nt: TGTGCCAGCAGCGCCAACTCAAGGAACACTGAAGCTTTCTTT

d_call: TRBD2
j_call: TRBJ2-5
clone_size: .
v_call: TRBV5-4
cdr3_aa: CASSRGLAGSLAETQYF
cdr3_nt: TGTGCCAGCAGCAGGGGACTAGCGGGGAGTCTGGCGGAGACCCAGTACTTC

d_call: .
j_call: TRBJ2-1
clone_size: .
v_call: TRBV6-1
cdr3_aa: CASSPSRDEQFF
cdr3_nt: TGTGCCAGCAGTCCTTCCCGCGATGAGCAGTTCTTC

d_call: TRBD1
j_call: TRBJ1-5
clone_size: .
v_call: TRBV19
cdr3_aa: CATRGPSKAQPQHF
cdr3_nt: TGTGCCACCAGGGGGCCCTCGAAGGCTCAGCCCCAGCATTTT

d_call: TRBD1
j_call: TRBJ2-6
clone_size: .
v_call: TRBV11-2
cdr3_aa: CASSLVGTGVYGANVLTF
cdr3_nt: TGTGCCAGCAGCTTAGTTGGGACAGGGGTGTACGGGGCCAACGTCCTGACTTTC

d_call: TRBD2
j_call: TRBJ2-3
clone_size: once
v_call: TRBV9
cdr3_aa: CASSDQTGRATQYF
cdr3_nt: TGTGCCAGCAGTGACCAAACTGGGAGGGCTACGCAGTATTTT

d_call: TRBD2
j_call: TRBJ2-2
clone_size: .
v_call: TRBV4-2
cdr3_aa: CASSQETSVFTGELFF
cdr3_nt: TGTGCCAGCAGCCAGGAAACTAGCGTCTTTACCGGGGAGCTGTTTTTT

d_call: .
j_call: TRBJ2-7
clone_size: .
v_call: TRBV2
cdr3_aa: CASSEAGGTYEQYF
cdr3_nt: TGTGCCAGCAGTGAAGCTGGCGGGACCTACGAGCAGTACTTC

d_call: .
j_call: TRBJ1-5
clone_size: .
v_call: TRBV5-1
cdr3_aa: CASSWGHNQPQHF
cdr3_nt: TGCGCCAGCAGCTGGGGCCATAATCAGCCCCAGCATTTT

d_call: .
j_call: TRBJ2-7
clone_size: few
v_call: TRBV11-2
cdr3_aa: CASSSAGLDYEQYF
cdr3_nt: TGTGCCAGCAGCTCCGCGGGACTTGACTACGAGCAGTACTTC

d_call: TRBD1
j_call: TRBJ1-5
clone_size: .
v_call: TRBV4-1
cdr3_aa: CASSQGIIRTGGLNSNQPQHF
cdr3_nt: TGCGCCAGCAGCCAAGGCATAATTCGGACAGGGGGCCTAAATAGCAATCAGCCCCAGCATTTT